Sequencing of this T cell receptor beta chain was carried out in a study of cytotoxic CD8 clonotypes in ibrutinib-treated CLL. Notes on this clone: Its antigen is unidentified.

Sequencing was designed to attain a depth spanning 1 in 200,000 to 1 in 1 million T cells. Clones were read by immunoSEQ multiplex PCR, and TCRdb kept only the in-frame ones, dropping some. The sample carries 50,000 to 70,000 clones, 50% to 70% recorded once. J gave up 8 bases and V 11 bases, and 10 bases lay outside the gene matches. The germline V gene encodes CDR1 LGHNA and CDR2 YNFKEQ. This CDR3 is built from 13 residues. General observations from the study: Clonality was higher at ibrutinib response and returned toward baseline at progression. T-cell clonality at baseline went above that of age-matched healthy donors and rose and fell with circulating CD8+ T-cell counts. Public clonotypes, found uncommonly, either contracted or stayed stable on treatment.

The sequences come from PBMCs, collected at disease progression, from a patient treated with ibrutinib. The rearrangement uses TRBV4-2 and TRBJ1-4, with TRBD1 matching 8 bases. This TCR came from a human donor with chronic lymphocytic leukemia. CDR3 DNA sequence: TGTGCCTTTTCGGACAGGGTCGGCGAAAAACTGTTTTTT. This codes for CAFSDRVGEKLFF.